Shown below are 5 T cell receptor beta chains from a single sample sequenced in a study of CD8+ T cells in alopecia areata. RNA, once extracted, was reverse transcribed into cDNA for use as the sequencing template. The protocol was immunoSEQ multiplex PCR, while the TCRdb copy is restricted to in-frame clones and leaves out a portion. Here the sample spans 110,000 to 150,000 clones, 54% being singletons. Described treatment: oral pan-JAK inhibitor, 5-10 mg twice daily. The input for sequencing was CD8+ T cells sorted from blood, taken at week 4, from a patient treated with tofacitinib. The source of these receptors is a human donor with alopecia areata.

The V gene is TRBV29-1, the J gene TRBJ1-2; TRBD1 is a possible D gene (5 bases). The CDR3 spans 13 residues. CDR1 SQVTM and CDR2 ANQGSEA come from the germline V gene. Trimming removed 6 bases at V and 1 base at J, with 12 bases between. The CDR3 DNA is TGCAGCGTCGCGGGACCGAATAACTATGGCTACACCTTC. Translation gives CSVAGPNNYGYTF.

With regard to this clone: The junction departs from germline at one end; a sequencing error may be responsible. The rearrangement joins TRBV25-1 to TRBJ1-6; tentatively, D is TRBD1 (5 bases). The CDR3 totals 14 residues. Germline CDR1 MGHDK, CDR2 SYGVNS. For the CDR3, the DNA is TGTGCCAGCAATGAATGGGGGGGTAATTCACCCCTCCACTTT. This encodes CASNEWGGNSPLHF.

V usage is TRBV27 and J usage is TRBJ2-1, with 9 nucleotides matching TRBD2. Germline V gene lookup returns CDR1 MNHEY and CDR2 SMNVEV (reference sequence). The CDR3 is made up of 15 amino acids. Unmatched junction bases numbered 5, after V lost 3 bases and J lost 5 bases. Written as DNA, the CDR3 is TGTGCCAGCAGTTTGAGAAGCGGGGGGCACAATGAGCAGTTCTTC. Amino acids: CASSLRSGGHNEQFF.

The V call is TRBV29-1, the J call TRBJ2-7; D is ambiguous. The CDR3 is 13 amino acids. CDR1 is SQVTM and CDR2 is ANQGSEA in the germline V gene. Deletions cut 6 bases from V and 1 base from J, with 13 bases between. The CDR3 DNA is TGCAGCGTCATTTTCTCAGAGTCCTACGAGCAGTACTTC. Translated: CSVIFSESYEQYF.

DNA of the CDR3: TGTGCCAGCAGCCGACAGGGTCCGAATCAGCCCCAGCATTTT. It is translated as CASSRQGPNQPQHF. This chain joins TRBV7-9 and TRBJ1-5, with 7 nucleotides matching TRBD1. Germline CDR1 and CDR2: SEHNR and FQNEAQ (reference sequence). V lost 5 bases, J lost 4 bases, and 5 bases stayed unmatched. The CDR3 runs to 14 residues.